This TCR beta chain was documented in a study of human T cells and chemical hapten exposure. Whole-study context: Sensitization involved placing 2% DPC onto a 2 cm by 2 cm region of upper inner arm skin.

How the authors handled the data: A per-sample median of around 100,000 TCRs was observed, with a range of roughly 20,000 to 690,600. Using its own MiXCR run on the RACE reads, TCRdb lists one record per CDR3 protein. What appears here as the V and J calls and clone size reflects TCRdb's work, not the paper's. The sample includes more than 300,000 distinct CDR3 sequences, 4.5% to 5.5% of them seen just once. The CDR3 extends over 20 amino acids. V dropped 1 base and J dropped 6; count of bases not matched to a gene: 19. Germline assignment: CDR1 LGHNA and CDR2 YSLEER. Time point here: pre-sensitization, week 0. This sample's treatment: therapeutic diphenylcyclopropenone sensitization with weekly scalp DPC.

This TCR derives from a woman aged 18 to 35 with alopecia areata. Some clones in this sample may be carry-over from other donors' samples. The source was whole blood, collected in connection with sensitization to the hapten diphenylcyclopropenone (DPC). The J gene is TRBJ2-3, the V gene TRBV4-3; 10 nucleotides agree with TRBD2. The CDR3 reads CASSQGPLPPLAGPGDTQYF. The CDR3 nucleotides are TGCGCCAGCAGCCAAGGGCCTTTACCTCCACTAGCGGGGCCCGGGGATACGCAGTATTTT.